The sample holds one count of the clone carrying this T cell receptor beta chain. Germline V gene lookup returns CDR1 MNHEY and CDR2 SVGAGI. V gave up 3 bases and J gave up 3 bases, with 12 bases separating them. The CDR3 is made up of 14 amino acids. This specimen comes from a study of CD8+ T cells in alopecia areata. Study overall: Tofacitinib therapy lasting 6 to 18 months was followed by 6 months off drug.

It was cDNA, reverse transcribed from extracted RNA, that served as the sequencing template. Libraries were prepared by immunoSEQ multiplex PCR; TCRdb keeps only in-frame clonotypes and omits some of them. The sample records 140,000 to 150,000 clones, roughly 46% being singletons. The chain recombines TRBV6-5 with TRBJ2-7; D is unresolved. Specimen: CD4+ T cells sorted from blood, collected at week 0. The receptor was derived from a human donor with alopecia areata. CDR3 DNA: TGTGCCAGCAGTTATTCTCCCAGGAGCTACGAGCAGTACTTC. Translation gives CASSYSPRSYEQYF.